This paragraph reports one T cell receptor beta chain. The entry originates in a study of blood T cell repertoires in COVID-19. The CDR3 has 16 amino acids. The germline CDR1 and CDR2 sequences are MNHEY and SMNVEV (reference sequence). Losses at the gene ends were 5 bases for V and 6 bases for J; bases not matched to a gene: 7. Individuals drawn from about two dozen US areas were about 18 to 90 years old. Clones were sequenced by immunoSEQ multiplex PCR, and TCRdb holds only the in-frame ones, with some missing. The sample yields over 150,000 clones, approximately 85% seen once. The chain joins TRBV27 to TRBJ1-4; 12 positions agree with TRBD1. The clonotype was recovered from a man aged 40-50 years who had recovered from COVID-19. Sequencing was performed on PBMCs or T cells enriched from blood (not recorded which). This chain's CDR3 is CASSPGTGGSHEKLFF. CDR3 nucleotide sequence: TGTGCCAGCAGTCCCGGGACAGGGGGCTCGCATGAAAAACTGTTTTTT.